Below, 20 T cell receptor beta chains from the same sample are listed, as sequenced in a study. TCRdb ran MiXCR on the reads and lists one entry per CDR3 protein. The sample consists of about 15,000 distinct CDR3 sequences, around 35% of them appearing once. Input material: blood. The source is a human donor.

This clonotype occurred many times. The rearrangement joins TRBV12-3 or TRBV12-4 to TRBJ2-6, with D possibly called TRBD1 or TRBD2 (5 bases each). V was trimmed by 1 base and J by 4 bases, leaving 8 bases between them. There are 15 residues in the CDR3. The CDR3 DNA sequence: TGTGCCAGCAGTTTAGTCGGGGCAGGGGCCAACGTCCTGACTTTC. Amino acids: CASSLVGAGANVLTF.

As for this clonotype: Just one base apart from a much larger clone, this may be a read error. The chain recombines TRBV6-2 or TRBV6-3 with TRBJ2-3; D unclear. Between the trimmed V and J ends, which lost 6 bases and 6 bases, there was a span of 7 bases. The CDR3 is 11 amino acids. The V gene's germline CDR1 is MNHEY and CDR2 SVGEGT. Written as DNA, the CDR3 is TGTGCCAGCAGCCTCTCTGATACGCAGTATTTT. The encoded protein is CASSLSDTQYF.

Many counts were recorded for this clonotype. This chain joins TRBV29-1 and TRBJ1-5; D gene ambiguous. V lost 4 bases and J lost 1, with 8 bases in between. Germline V lookup: CDR1 SQVTM, CDR2 ANQGSEA. The length of the CDR3 is 13 residues. This chain's CDR3 is CSVGQASNQPQHF. CDR3 DNA sequence: TGCAGCGTTGGGCAGGCCAGCAATCAGCCCCAGCATTTT.

This clonotype was observed once. One base away lies a much larger clone, so this may be a sequencing read error. This CDR3 is missing its conserved last phenylalanine or tryptophan, likely due to a read error. The limits of the CDR3 on the DNA are not certain, so only TCRdb's listed CDR3 is given. The chain carries TRBV20-1 and TRBJ2-1; the tabulated D call, TRBD1, remains unverified against the DNA. In germline, CDR1 is DFQATT, CDR2 SNEGSKA (reference sequence). The CDR3 adds up to 12 amino acids, both ends counted. The CDR3: CSARDSGTGEFL.

The V call is TRBV4-3, the J call TRBJ1-2; no firm D call. CDR3 length: 15 amino acids. CDR1 is LGHNA and CDR2 is YSLEER in the germline V gene. V lost 1 base and J lost 0, with 9 bases in between. CDR3 residues: CASSQGQEANYGYTF. CDR3 bases: TGCGCCAGCAGCCAAGGGCAGGAAGCTAACTATGGCTACACCTTC.

This clonotype appeared once. A much larger clone differs by one base, so this may be a read error. J is TRBJ1-1 and V is TRBV6-2 or TRBV6-3, with D unclear. Germline CDR1 MNHEY, CDR2 SVGEGT. The CDR3 length is 15 residues. Here the CDR3 reads CASCYNYQSATEAFF. CDR3 in DNA: TGTGCCAGCTGTTATAACTACCAGTCTGCCACTGAAGCTTTCTTT.

In this sample, this clonotype turned up many times. V and J are TRBV6-2 or TRBV6-3 and TRBJ2-1; D tentatively fits TRBD1 or TRBD2 (5 bases each). This CDR3 has 11 amino acids. Trimming took 8 bases from V and 9 from J, leaving 11 bases between them. Germline lookup yields CDR1 MNHEY and CDR2 SVGEGT. CDR3 nucleotides: TGTGCCAGCGGGACGCAGGGTGAGCAGTTCTTC. Translating gives CASGTQGEQFF.

This chain links TRBV18 with TRBJ2-1; no reliable D call. The CDR3 extends over 12 amino acids. The germline CDR1 and CDR2 sequences are KGHSH and LQKENI. Trimming stripped 6 bases from V and 5 bases from J, with 8 bases between. The CDR3 sequence: CASSRVDNEQFF. The CDR3 region has the DNA TGTGCCAGCTCCCGGGTGGACAATGAGCAGTTCTTC.

This clonotype is judged medium-sized. V is TRBV4-3 and J is TRBJ2-1, with 12 bases identical to TRBD2. J lost 5 bases, V lost 2 bases, and 4 bases had no gene match. There are 16 residues in the CDR3. Germline assignment: CDR1 LGHNA and CDR2 YSLEER. This CDR3 is CASSQLTSGGNNEQFF. DNA for the CDR3: TGCGCCAGCAGCCAACTAACTAGCGGGGGGAACAATGAGCAGTTCTTC.

Notes on this clonotype: Given a much more abundant clone one base away, this may be a read error. The chain uses TRBV18 and TRBJ2-1; D ambiguous. The germline V gene encodes CDR1 KGHSH and CDR2 LQKENI. The length of the CDR3 is 11 residues. CDR3 sequence: CAGSTSNEQFF. The CDR3, as DNA: TGTGCCGGCTCCACGAGCAATGAGCAGTTCTTC.

A note on this clonotype: An end of the junction does not agree with germline; a read error may underlie this. The rearrangement links TRBV4-2 to TRBJ2-2; 7 nucleotides agree with TRBD1. Germline lookup yields CDR1 LGHNA and CDR2 YNFKEQ. The CDR3 contains 12 residues. DNA of the CDR3: TGTGCCAGCAGCCCAGACCAGGGGGAGCTGTTGTTT. Residues: CASSPDQGELLF.

This clonotype is medium-sized within its sample. This sequence joins TRBV7-3 and TRBJ2-3, with D unclear. Germline assignment: CDR1 SGHTA and CDR2 FQGTGA. CDR3 size: 15 residues. The germline V and J ends were trimmed by 1 base and 2 bases, with 10 bases remaining between them. Here the CDR3 DNA reads TGTGCCAGCAGCTTAAGGGCGACAACCACAGATACGCAGTATTTT. Translation: CASSLRATTTDTQYF.

In its sample, this clonotype was seen many times. This sequence joins TRBV20-1 and TRBJ1-5; D not certain. The CDR3 is 14 residues long. V shed 5 bases and J shed 0 bases, with 11 bases lying between them. The V gene's germline CDR1 is DFQATT and CDR2 SNEGSKA (reference sequence). The CDR3 sequence: CSAFPRYSNQPQHF. DNA of the CDR3: TGCAGTGCTTTCCCTCGTTATAGCAATCAGCCCCAGCATTTT.

This clonotype was recorded many times. The DNA of the CDR3 is TGCGCCAGCAGCCAAGCGTCAGCTAATTCACCCCTCCACTTT. Its protein product is CASSQASANSPLHF. The V and J genes are TRBV4-3 and TRBJ1-6; D not certain. The CDR3 covers 14 residues. V was clipped by 1 base and J by 6 bases, with 7 bases between them. Germline V gene lookup returns CDR1 LGHNA and CDR2 YSLEER.

The chain links TRBV29-1 to TRBJ2-1, with D maybe TRBD2 (5 bases). Per germline, CDR1 SQVTM and CDR2 ANQGSEA. The V end lost 0 bases, the J end lost 6 bases, and 18 bases lay between the germline ends. The CDR3 length is 16 residues. The CDR3 nucleotides read TGCAGCGTTGAAGATCTAAGCGGCGACCTTTTCAATGAGCAGTTCTTC. It codes for CSVEDLSGDLFNEQFF.

About this clonotype itself: A read error may be the cause here, since a much bigger clone is one base away. This CDR3 reads CGARDKDLAGGPSSYNEQFF. In DNA, the CDR3 is TGCGGTGCTAGAGACAAAGATCTAGCGGGAGGGCCGAGCTCCTACAATGAGCAGTTCTTC. V and J are TRBV20-1 and TRBJ2-1; TRBD2 aligns across 12 bases. Germline V gene lookup returns CDR1 DFQATT and CDR2 SNEGSKA (reference sequence). This CDR3 comprises 20 residues.

This clonotype counts as medium-sized. The genes are TRBV18 and TRBJ2-5; TRBD1 is a possible D gene (6 bases). The CDR3 has 14 amino acids. From germline, CDR1 is KGHSH and CDR2 LQKENI. V dropped 6 bases and J dropped 3 bases, with 14 bases sitting between them. The CDR3 loop is CASSLTRTEETQYF. In DNA form, the CDR3 reads TGTGCCAGCTCCCTGACACGGACAGAAGAGACCCAGTACTTC. The full variable domain, completed using reference TRBV18 and TRBJ2-5, is NAGVMQNPRHLVRRRGQEARLRCSPMKGHSHVYWYRQLPEEGLKFMVYLQKENIIDESGMPKERFSAEFPKEGPSILRIQQVVRGDSAAYFCASSLTRTEETQYFGPGTRLLVL.

The sample holds many counts of this clonotype. The chain recombines TRBV4-3 with TRBJ2-1, with 11 bases fitting TRBD2. The J segment lost 10 bases and the V segment lost 0 bases, leaving 11 bases of the junction unmatched. Germline V lookup: CDR1 LGHNA, CDR2 YSLEER. CDR3 length: 17 residues. The CDR3 sequence: CASSQERVSGRAKEQFF. The DNA for the CDR3 is TGCGCCAGCAGCCAAGAAAGGGTTAGCGGGAGGGCCAAAGAGCAGTTCTTC.

This clonotype was recorded at least ten times. The genes are TRBV15 and TRBJ1-2, with 8 bases matching TRBD1. J gave up 7 bases and V 7 bases, and 11 bases lay outside the gene matches. CDR3 length equals 14 residues. Germline values: CDR1 LNHNV, CDR2 YYDKDF (reference sequence). This chain's CDR3 is CATTNDRGTAGYTF. The CDR3 region has the DNA TGTGCCACCACGAACGACAGGGGAACCGCTGGCTACACCTTC.

The table lists this clonotype with many counts. The chain employs TRBV5-1 and TRBJ2-7; perhaps TRBD1 as D (6 bases). Looked up from germline, CDR1 is SGHRS and CDR2 is YFSETQ. The CDR3 covers 13 residues. Trimming took 2 bases from V and 4 from J, leaving 10 bases between them. The CDR3 region has the DNA TGCGCCAGCAGCTTAAGAACAGGGTACGAGCAGTACTTC. This gives the protein CASSLRTGYEQYF.